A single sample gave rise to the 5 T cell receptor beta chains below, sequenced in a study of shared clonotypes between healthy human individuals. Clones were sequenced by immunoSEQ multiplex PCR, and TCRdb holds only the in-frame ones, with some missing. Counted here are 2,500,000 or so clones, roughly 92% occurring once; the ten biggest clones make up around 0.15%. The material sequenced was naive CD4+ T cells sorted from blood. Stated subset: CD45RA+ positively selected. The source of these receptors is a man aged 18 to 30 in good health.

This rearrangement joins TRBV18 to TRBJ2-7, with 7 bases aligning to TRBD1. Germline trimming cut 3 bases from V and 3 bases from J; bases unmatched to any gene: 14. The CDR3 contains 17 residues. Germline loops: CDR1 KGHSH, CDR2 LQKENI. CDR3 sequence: CASSPSISGTAGYEQYF. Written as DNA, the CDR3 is TGTGCCAGCTCACCGTCAATTTCCGGGACAGCTGGCTACGAGCAGTACTTC.

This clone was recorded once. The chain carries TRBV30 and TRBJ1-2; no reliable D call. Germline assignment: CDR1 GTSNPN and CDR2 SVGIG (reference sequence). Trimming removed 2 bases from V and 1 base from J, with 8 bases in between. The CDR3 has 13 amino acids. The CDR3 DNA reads TGTGCCTGGAGTTATAGTAATAACTATGGCTACACCTTC. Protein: CAWSYSNNYGYTF. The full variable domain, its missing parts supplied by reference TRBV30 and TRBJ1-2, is SQTIHQWPATLVQPVGSPLSLECTVEGTSNPNLYWYRQAAGRGLQLLFYSVGIGQISSEVPQNLSASRPQDRQFILSSKKLLLSDSGFYLCAWSYSNNYGYTFGSGTRLTVV.

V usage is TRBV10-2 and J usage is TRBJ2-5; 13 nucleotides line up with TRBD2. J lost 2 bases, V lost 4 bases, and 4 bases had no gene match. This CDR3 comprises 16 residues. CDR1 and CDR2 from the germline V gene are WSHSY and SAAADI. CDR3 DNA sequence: TGCGCCAGCAGTGCCTTACTAGCGGGAGGGCAAGAGACCCAGTACTTC. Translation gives CASSALLAGGQETQYF.

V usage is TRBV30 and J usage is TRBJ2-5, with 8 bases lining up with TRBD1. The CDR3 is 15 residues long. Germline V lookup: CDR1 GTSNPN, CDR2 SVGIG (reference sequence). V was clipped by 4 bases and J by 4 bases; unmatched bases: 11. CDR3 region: CAWNRQGPGRETQYF. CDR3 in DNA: TGTGCCTGGAACCGACAGGGGCCGGGGAGAGAGACCCAGTACTTC. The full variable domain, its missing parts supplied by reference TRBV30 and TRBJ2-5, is SQTIHQWPATLVQPVGSPLSLECTVEGTSNPNLYWYRQAAGRGLQLLFYSVGIGQISSEVPQNLSASRPQDRQFILSSKKLLLSDSGFYLCAWNRQGPGRETQYFGPGTRLLVL.

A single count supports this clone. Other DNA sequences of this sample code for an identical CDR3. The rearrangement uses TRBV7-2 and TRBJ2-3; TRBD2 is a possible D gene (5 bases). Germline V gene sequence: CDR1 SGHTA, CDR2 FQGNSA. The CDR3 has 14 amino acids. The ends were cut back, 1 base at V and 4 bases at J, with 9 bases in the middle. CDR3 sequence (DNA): TGTGCCAGCAGCTTAGGTGGGAGCGCAGATACGCAGTATTTT. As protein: CASSLGGSADTQYF.